This TCR beta chain was obtained from a study of T cells in localized non-small cell lung cancer. Study conclusions and caveats: Highest T cell clonality was seen in uninvolved adjacent lung, surpassing that measured in tumor. Prolonged overall survival went with higher T cell density in the blood. A median of 57 clones ranked among the top 100 in tumor appeared in adjacent lung.

Libraries were prepared by immunoSEQ multiplex PCR; TCRdb keeps only in-frame clonotypes and omits some of them. The repertoire includes approximately 21,000 clones, around nine tenths of them detected once, and 6.9% sits in the top ten. The CDR3 extends over 16 amino acids. The germline V gene encodes CDR1 MNHEY and CDR2 SMNVEV (reference sequence). J gave up 6 bases and V 2 bases, and 8 bases lay outside the gene matches. About this clone: Its target is unknown.

Sequencing used peripheral blood, obtained before any cancer treatment. The receptor comes from a woman aged 35-70 years with stage I lung adenocarcinoma. The chain recombines TRBV27 with TRBJ2-1, with TRBD2 matching over 9 bases. As DNA, the CDR3 is TGTGCCAGCAGTTTAGACCCAGCGGGAGGACGCAATGAGCAGTTCTTC. Residues: CASSLDPAGGRNEQFF.